This is a list of T cell receptor beta chains from one sample in a study of blood T cell repertoires in COVID-19. Profiling relied on immunoSEQ multiplex PCR, and the TCRdb table lists in-frame clones only, not all of them. The sample carries over 250,000 clones, 85% to 90% recorded once. Material: peripheral blood. Every receptor here comes from a woman aged 40 to 55 who had recovered from COVID-19. Both conserved end residues are part of each CDR3. The D gene is left open where the match is weak. The listing skips clone size in some rows; elsewhere it reads once, few, many or a size class.

J gene: TRBJ1-1; D gene: -; V gene: TRBV5-6; clone size: -; CDR3 DNA: TGTGCCAGCAGCCTGGGGCCAGAAGCTTTCTTT; CDR3 protein: CASSLGPEAFF
J gene: TRBJ1-3; D gene: -; V gene: TRBV5-1; clone size: -; CDR3 DNA: TGCGCCAGCAGCTTTGACACGGCCTCTGGAAACACCATATATTTT; CDR3 protein: CASSFDTASGNTIYF
J gene: TRBJ1-6; D gene: -; V gene: TRBV5-4; clone size: -; CDR3 DNA: TGTGCCAGCAGCTTGTGGGGGACTGAGAATTCACCCCTCCACTTT; CDR3 protein: CASSLWGTENSPLHF
J gene: TRBJ1-1; D gene: -; V gene: TRBV30; clone size: -; CDR3 DNA: TGTGCCTGGAGTGTAGCGGCCCACACTGAAGCTTTCTTT; CDR3 protein: CAWSVAAHTEAFF
J gene: TRBJ2-1; D gene: TRBD1; V gene: TRBV4-1; clone size: -; CDR3 DNA: TGCGCCAGCAGCCAACGGCAGGGGGCGGTAAATGAGCAGTTCTTC; CDR3 protein: CASSQRQGAVNEQFF
J gene: TRBJ1-2; D gene: TRBD1; V gene: TRBV6-5; clone size: -; CDR3 DNA: TGTGCCAGCAGCGGGACAGGGGACTATGGCTACACCTTC; CDR3 protein: CASSGTGDYGYTF
J gene: TRBJ2-7; D gene: -; V gene: TRBV4-3; clone size: -; CDR3 DNA: TGCGCCAGCAGCCAAGAAGCAGTGCAGGACTACGAGCAGTACTTC; CDR3 protein: CASSQEAVQDYEQYF
J gene: TRBJ1-1; D gene: -; V gene: TRBV7-9; clone size: -; CDR3 DNA: TGTGCCAGCAGTGAACAGGGTCCCAACACTGAAGCTTTCTTT; CDR3 protein: CASSEQGPNTEAFF
J gene: TRBJ1-1; D gene: TRBD1; V gene: TRBV18; clone size: -; CDR3 DNA: TGTGCCAGCTCACCAATCGGACAGGGTATCTTGAACACTGAAGCTTTCTTT; CDR3 protein: CASSPIGQGILNTEAFF
J gene: TRBJ2-1; D gene: -; V gene: TRBV5-6; clone size: -; CDR3 DNA: TGTGCCAGCAGCCCCACACTCCCGGGGGAGCAGTTCTTC; CDR3 protein: CASSPTLPGEQFF
J gene: TRBJ2-7; D gene: TRBD2; V gene: TRBV5-1; clone size: once; CDR3 DNA: TGCGCCAGCAGCAGTCAGCGGGGGGGAAGTAGGGAGCAGTACTTC; CDR3 protein: CASSSQRGGSREQYF
J gene: TRBJ1-1; D gene: -; V gene: TRBV2; clone size: -; CDR3 DNA: TGTGCCAGCAGTCTCGTCGGACAGACCACTGAAGCTTTCTTT; CDR3 protein: CASSLVGQTTEAFF
J gene: TRBJ2-1; D gene: -; V gene: TRBV7-6; clone size: few; CDR3 DNA: TGTGCCAGCAGGAACCTAGCTGAGTACAATGAGCAGTTCTTC; CDR3 protein: CASRNLAEYNEQFF
J gene: TRBJ2-2; D gene: -; V gene: TRBV19; clone size: -; CDR3 DNA: TGTGCCAGTAGTATCTCAGGGAACACCGGGGAGCTGTTTTTT; CDR3 protein: CASSISGNTGELFF
J gene: TRBJ1-4; D gene: -; V gene: TRBV6-5; clone size: once; CDR3 DNA: TGTGCCAGCAAGGGCTCCTGGGGACTAAGAGAAAAACTGTTTTTT; CDR3 protein: CASKGSWGLREKLFF